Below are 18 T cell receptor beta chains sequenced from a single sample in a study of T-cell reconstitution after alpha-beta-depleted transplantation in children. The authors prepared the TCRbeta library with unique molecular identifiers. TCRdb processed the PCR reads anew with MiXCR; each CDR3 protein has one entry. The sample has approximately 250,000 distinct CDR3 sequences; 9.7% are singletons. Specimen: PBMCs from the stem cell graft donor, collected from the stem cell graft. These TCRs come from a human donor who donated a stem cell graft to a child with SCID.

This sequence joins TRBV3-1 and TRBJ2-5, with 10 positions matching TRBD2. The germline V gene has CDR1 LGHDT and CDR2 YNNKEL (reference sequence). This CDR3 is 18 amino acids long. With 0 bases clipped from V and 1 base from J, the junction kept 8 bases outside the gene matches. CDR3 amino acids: CASSQDPPGLAVQETQYF. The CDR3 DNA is TGTGCCAGCAGCCAAGACCCTCCCGGACTAGCGGTCCAAGAGACCCAGTACTTC.

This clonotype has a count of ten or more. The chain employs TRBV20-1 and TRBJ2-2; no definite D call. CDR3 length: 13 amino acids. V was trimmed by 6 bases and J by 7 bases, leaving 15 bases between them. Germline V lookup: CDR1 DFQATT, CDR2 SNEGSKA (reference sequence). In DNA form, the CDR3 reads TGCAGTGCCCCGGATCACCAGATCGGGGAGCTGTTTTTT. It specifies CSAPDHQIGELFF.

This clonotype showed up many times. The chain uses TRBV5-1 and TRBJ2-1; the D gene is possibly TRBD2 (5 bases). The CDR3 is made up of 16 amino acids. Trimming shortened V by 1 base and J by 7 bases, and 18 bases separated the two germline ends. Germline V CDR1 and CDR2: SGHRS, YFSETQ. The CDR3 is CASSLTHPGGWNEQFF. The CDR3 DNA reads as TGCGCCAGCAGCTTGACACACCCCGGAGGATGGAATGAGCAGTTCTTC.

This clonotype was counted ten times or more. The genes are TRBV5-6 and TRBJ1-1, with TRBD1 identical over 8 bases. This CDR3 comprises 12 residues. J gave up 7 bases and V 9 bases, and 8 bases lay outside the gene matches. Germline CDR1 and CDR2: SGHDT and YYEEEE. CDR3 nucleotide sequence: TGTGCCATTTCGACAGGGGATAATGAAGCTTTCTTT. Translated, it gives CAISTGDNEAFF. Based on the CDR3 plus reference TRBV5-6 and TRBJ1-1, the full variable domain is DAGVTQSPTHLIKTRGQQVTLRCSPKSGHDTVSWYQQALGQGPQFIFQYYEEEERQRGNFPDRFSGHQFPNYSSELNVNALLLGDSALYLCAISTGDNEAFFGQGTRLTVV.

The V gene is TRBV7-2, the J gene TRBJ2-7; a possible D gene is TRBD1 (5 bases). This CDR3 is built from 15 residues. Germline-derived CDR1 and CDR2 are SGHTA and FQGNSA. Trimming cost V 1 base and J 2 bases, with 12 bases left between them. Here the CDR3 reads CASSLVGVEAYEQYF. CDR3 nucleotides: TGTGCCAGCAGCTTAGTAGGGGTTGAGGCCTACGAGCAGTACTTC.

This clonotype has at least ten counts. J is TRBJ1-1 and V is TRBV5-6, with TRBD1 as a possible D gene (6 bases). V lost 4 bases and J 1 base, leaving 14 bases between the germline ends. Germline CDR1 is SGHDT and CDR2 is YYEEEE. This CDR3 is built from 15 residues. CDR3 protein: CASSPLDSQNTEAFF. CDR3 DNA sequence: TGTGCCAGCAGCCCCCTGGACAGTCAGAACACTGAAGCTTTCTTT.

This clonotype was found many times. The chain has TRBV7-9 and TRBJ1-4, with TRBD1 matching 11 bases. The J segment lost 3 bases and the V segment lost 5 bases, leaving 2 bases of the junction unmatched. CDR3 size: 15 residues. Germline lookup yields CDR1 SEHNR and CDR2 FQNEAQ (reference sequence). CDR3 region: CASSQGQGANEKLFF. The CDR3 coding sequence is TGTGCCAGCAGCCAGGGACAGGGGGCTAATGAAAAACTGTTTTTT.

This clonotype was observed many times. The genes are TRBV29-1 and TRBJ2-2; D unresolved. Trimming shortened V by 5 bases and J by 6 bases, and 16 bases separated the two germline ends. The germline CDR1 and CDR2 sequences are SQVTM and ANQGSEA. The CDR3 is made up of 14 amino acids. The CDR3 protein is CSVYVSASAGELFF. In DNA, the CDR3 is TGCAGCGTTTATGTGTCCGCGAGCGCCGGGGAGCTGTTTTTT.

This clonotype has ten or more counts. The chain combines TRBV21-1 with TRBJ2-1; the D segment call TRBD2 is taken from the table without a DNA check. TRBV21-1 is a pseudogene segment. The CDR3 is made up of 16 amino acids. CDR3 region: CASREGRGSSYNEQFF. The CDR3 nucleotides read TGTGCCAGCAGGGAGGGTCGGGGGAGCTCCTACAATGAGCAGTTCTTC.

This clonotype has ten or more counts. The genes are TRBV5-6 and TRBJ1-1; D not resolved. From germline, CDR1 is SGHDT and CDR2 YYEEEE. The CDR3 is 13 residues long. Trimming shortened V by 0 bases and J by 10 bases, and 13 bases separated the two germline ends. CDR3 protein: CASSLDGGWVAFF. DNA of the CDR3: TGTGCCAGCAGCTTGGACGGAGGGTGGGTAGCTTTCTTT.

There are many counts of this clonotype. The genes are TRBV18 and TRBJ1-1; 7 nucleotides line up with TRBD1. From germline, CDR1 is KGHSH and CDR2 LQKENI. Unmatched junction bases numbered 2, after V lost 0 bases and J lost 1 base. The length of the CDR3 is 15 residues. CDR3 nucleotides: TGTGCCAGCTCACCACCGACAGGGCCGAACACTGAAGCTTTCTTT. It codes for CASSPPTGPNTEAFF. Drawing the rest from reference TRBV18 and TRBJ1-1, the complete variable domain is NAGVMQNPRHLVRRRGQEARLRCSPMKGHSHVYWYRQLPEEGLKFMVYLQKENIIDESGMPKERFSAEFPKEGPSILRIQQVVRGDSAAYFCASSPPTGPNTEAFFGQGTRLTVV.

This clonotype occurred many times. In DNA form, the CDR3 reads TGTGCCAGCAGCTTGGGCTCCTCGGAGACCCAGTACTTC. Amino acids: CASSLGSSETQYF. The V and J genes are TRBV7-9 and TRBJ2-5, with no clear D. The germline V gene has CDR1 SEHNR and CDR2 FQNEAQ (reference sequence). The CDR3 sequence is 13 residues long. The germline V and J ends were trimmed by 3 bases and 5 bases, with 10 bases remaining between them.

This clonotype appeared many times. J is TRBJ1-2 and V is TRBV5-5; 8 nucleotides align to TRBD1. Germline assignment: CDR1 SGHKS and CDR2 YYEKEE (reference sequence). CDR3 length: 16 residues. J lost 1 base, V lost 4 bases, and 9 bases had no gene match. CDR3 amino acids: CASSPGGRLGNYGYTF. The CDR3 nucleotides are TGTGCCAGCAGCCCAGGGGGCAGGTTGGGTAACTATGGCTACACCTTC.

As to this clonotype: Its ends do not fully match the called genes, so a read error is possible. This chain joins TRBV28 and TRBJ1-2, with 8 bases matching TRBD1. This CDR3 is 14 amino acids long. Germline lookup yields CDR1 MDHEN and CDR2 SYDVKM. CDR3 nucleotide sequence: TGTGCCAGCAGTTTCCGTGGACAGGGCTATGGCGACTCCTTC. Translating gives CASSFRGQGYGDSF.

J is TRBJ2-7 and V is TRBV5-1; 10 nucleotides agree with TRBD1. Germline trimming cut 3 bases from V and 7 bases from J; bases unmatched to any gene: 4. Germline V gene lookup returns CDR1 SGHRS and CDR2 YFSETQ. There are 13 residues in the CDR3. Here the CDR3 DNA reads TGCGCCAGCAGCTCGGACAGGGGGGGGGAGCAGTACTTC. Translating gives CASSSDRGGEQYF.

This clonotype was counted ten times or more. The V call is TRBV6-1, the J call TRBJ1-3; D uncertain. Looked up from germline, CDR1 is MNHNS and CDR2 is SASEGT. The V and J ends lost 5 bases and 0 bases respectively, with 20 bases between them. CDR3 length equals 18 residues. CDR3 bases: TGTGCCAGCAGTATAGACCTTCTCGGCCCCCGCTCTGGAAACACCATATATTTT. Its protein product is CASSIDLLGPRSGNTIYF.

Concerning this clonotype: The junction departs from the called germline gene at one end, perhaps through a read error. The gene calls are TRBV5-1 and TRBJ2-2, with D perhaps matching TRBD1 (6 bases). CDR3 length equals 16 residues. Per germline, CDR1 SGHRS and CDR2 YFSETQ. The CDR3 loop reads CTSAPGHGSNTWELFF. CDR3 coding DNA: TGCACCAGCGCACCGGGACACGGATCGAACACCTGGGAGCTGTTTTTT.

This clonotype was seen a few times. In DNA form, the CDR3 reads TGTGCCAGCAGCTTAGCGCAGGGGATGGGGGAGACCCAGTACTTC. It encodes CASSLAQGMGETQYF. V is TRBV7-2 and J is TRBJ2-5; D may be TRBD1 (6 bases). The CDR3 covers 15 residues. Trimming stripped 0 bases from V and 5 bases from J, with 13 bases between. Per germline, CDR1 SGHTA and CDR2 FQGNSA.